These 19 T cell receptor beta chains were sequenced from one sample in a study of beta chain features in type 1 diabetes. Reverse transcribing all isolated RNA meant expressed TCRB transcripts were sequenced. This table comes from immunoSEQ multiplex PCR, and its TCRdb copy is limited to in-frame clones, with some not included. The sample lists about 340,000 clones; 7.5% to 9% were seen once. The sample consisted of central memory CD4+ T cells from blood. These receptors all come from a woman under 30 in good health.

Turning to this clone: Different DNA sequences within this sample yield the same CDR3. V and J are TRBV9 and TRBJ2-5; no clear D gene. V was cut by 2 bases and J by 5 bases, with 10 bases left in between. Germline values: CDR1 SGDLS, CDR2 YYNGEE. This CDR3 contains 13 residues. The CDR3 DNA reads as TGTGCCAGCAGCGTCAGGACCGGGGAGACCCAGTACTTC. This translates into CASSVRTGETQYF. The full variable domain, in which reference TRBV9 and TRBJ2-5 provide the parts outside the CDR3, is DSGVTQTPKHLITATGQRVTLRCSPRSGDLSVYWYQQSLDQGLQFLIQYYNGEERAKGNILERFSAQQFPDLHSELNLSSLELGDSALYFCASSVRTGETQYFGPGTRLLVL.

V usage is TRBV7-2 and J usage is TRBJ2-7; TRBD1 agrees at 8 bases. The J segment lost 0 bases and the V segment lost 4 bases, leaving 5 bases of the junction unmatched. Germline values: CDR1 SGHTA, CDR2 FQGNSA. The CDR3 is 15 residues long. CDR3 DNA: TGTGCCAGCAGCTCACAACAGGGGGACTCCTACGAGCAGTACTTC. Protein: CASSSQQGDSYEQYF.

The CDR3 is CASSPTLGQGRQFF. The CDR3 DNA sequence: TGCGCCAGCAGCCCCACTCTCGGACAAGGTCGTCAGTTCTTC. The chain couples TRBV5-1 to TRBJ2-1; tentative D call: TRBD1 (5 bases). Germline loops: CDR1 SGHRS, CDR2 YFSETQ. This CDR3 contains 14 residues. Between the trimmed V and J ends, which lost 4 bases and 13 bases, there was a span of 21 bases.

The V and J genes are TRBV4-3 and TRBJ2-1; perhaps TRBD1 as D (6 bases). The length of the CDR3 is 15 residues. Germline V gene data show CDR1 as LGHNA and CDR2 as YSLEER. Between the trimmed V and J ends, which lost 1 base and 7 bases, there was a span of 14 bases. The CDR3 here is CASSQGGRRGNEQFF. The CDR3 DNA follows: TGCGCCAGCAGCCAAGGGGGCAGAAGGGGGAATGAGCAGTTCTTC.

V is TRBV6-5 and J is TRBJ2-7, with TRBD2 matching 10 bases. J was trimmed by 6 bases and V by 7 bases; bases with no gene match: 6. The germline V gene has CDR1 MNHEY and CDR2 SVGAGI. This CDR3 has 13 amino acids. In nucleotides, the CDR3 is TGTGCCAGCACCCAAGGACTAGCGGTCGAGCAGTACTTC. As protein: CASTQGLAVEQYF.

This clone was seen only a few times. The chain links TRBV6-6 to TRBJ2-1; 10 positions match TRBD1. J lost 1 base, V lost 6 bases, and 6 bases had no gene match. CDR1 is MNHNY and CDR2 is SVGAGI in the germline V gene (reference sequence). This CDR3 is built from 16 residues. The CDR3 protein is CASSSWDRGSYNEQFF. CDR3 in DNA: TGTGCCAGCAGCTCTTGGGACAGGGGATCCTACAATGAGCAGTTCTTC.

This clone was found many times. This rearrangement joins TRBV5-1 to TRBJ1-5; no definite D call. This CDR3 has 14 residues. CDR1 SGHRS and CDR2 YFSETQ come from the germline V gene. V was clipped by 4 bases and J by 1 base, with 9 bases between them. CDR3 in amino acids: CASSQDGSNQPQHF. The CDR3 DNA sequence: TGCGCCAGCAGCCAGGACGGAAGCAATCAGCCCCAGCATTTT.

The chain combines TRBV7-2 with TRBJ1-2; D is possibly TRBD1 (5 bases). The CDR3 is 13 amino acids. The germline V gene has CDR1 SGHTA and CDR2 FQGNSA. The V end lost 5 bases, the J end lost 4 bases, and 11 bases lay between the germline ends. CDR3 loop: CASSKGQVYGYTF. CDR3 bases: TGTGCCAGCAGCAAGGGGCAGGTCTATGGCTACACCTTC.

The rearrangement links TRBV28 to TRBJ1-2; D might be TRBD1 (6 bases). This CDR3 comprises 14 residues. Per germline, CDR1 MDHEN and CDR2 SYDVKM. With 6 bases removed from V and 0 bases from J, the gap between germline ends came to 11 bases. The CDR3 DNA is TGTGCCAGCAGACCTTACAGGGCTAACTATGGCTACACCTTC. Translating gives CASRPYRANYGYTF.

This clone was seen a few times. This chain connects TRBV5-4 to TRBJ2-3; 8 bases are a match to TRBD2. Germline CDR1 is SGHNT and CDR2 is YYREEE (reference sequence). Trimming at V came to 4 bases and at J to 0 bases, leaving 7 bases not matched to a gene. The CDR3 extends over 16 amino acids. CDR3 amino acids: CASSKILAASTDTQYF. The CDR3 DNA is TGTGCCAGCAGCAAGATACTAGCGGCTAGCACAGATACGCAGTATTTT.

This clone showed up just a few times. This chain uses TRBV29-1 with TRBJ2-3; no firm D call. Per germline, CDR1 SQVTM and CDR2 ANQGSEA. Trimming shortened V by 5 bases and J by 2 bases, and 14 bases separated the two germline ends. The CDR3 covers 14 residues. CDR3 bases: TGCAGCGTTCGGTTGTTTGCCCTCACAGATACGCAGTATTTT. As protein: CSVRLFALTDTQYF.

This clone was seen once. The chain is built from TRBV2 and TRBJ2-7; TRBD1 might be the D (6 bases). Looked up from germline, CDR1 is SNHLY and CDR2 is FYNNEI. The CDR3 totals 14 residues. Between the trimmed V and J ends, which lost 6 bases and 0 bases, there was a span of 12 bases. CDR3 region: CASRPDRSSYEQYF. The CDR3 DNA sequence: TGTGCCAGCAGGCCTGACAGGTCCTCCTACGAGCAGTACTTC.

The chain recombines TRBV4-2 with TRBJ1-2; D is uncertain. The germline CDR1 and CDR2 sequences are LGHNA and YNFKEQ. The CDR3 has 13 amino acids. The V end lost 0 bases, the J end lost 5 bases, and 7 bases lay between the germline ends. The CDR3 nucleotides are TGTGCCAGCAGCCAAGATTACGGTTATGGCTACACCTTC. As protein: CASSQDYGYGYTF.

This clone showed up just a few times. The J gene is TRBJ1-2, the V gene TRBV6-1; D is undetermined. Germline-derived CDR1 and CDR2 are MNHNS and SASEGT. Trimming removed 6 bases at V and 4 bases at J, with 12 bases between. The CDR3 length is 13 residues. The CDR3 nucleotides are TGTGCCAGCAGGGACGGCGGAGTCTATGGCTACACCTTC. Its translation: CASRDGGVYGYTF.

The chain combines TRBV6-1 with TRBJ2-7, with D unclear. V gave up 6 bases and J gave up 0 bases, with 12 bases separating them. This CDR3 comprises 14 residues. Germline lookup yields CDR1 MNHNS and CDR2 SASEGT. CDR3 loop: CASRGWSSSYEQYF. CDR3 nucleotide sequence: TGTGCCAGCAGGGGCTGGTCCTCCTCCTACGAGCAGTACTTC.

The V and J genes are TRBV4-3 and TRBJ2-3; 7 bases line up with TRBD2. Looked up from germline, CDR1 is LGHNA and CDR2 is YSLEER. The CDR3 runs 17 residues. The V gene end was trimmed by 0 bases and the J gene end by 2 bases; junction bases not matched to a gene: 8. The CDR3 nucleotides read TGCGCCAGCAGCCAAGATTCCGACGGGAGGCCCACAGATACGCAGTATTTT. Its translation: CASSQDSDGRPTDTQYF.

In this sample, this clone turned up a few times. This chain links TRBV6-6 with TRBJ2-7, with 8 bases fitting TRBD2. After removal of 7 bases from V and 1 base from J, the junction contained 12 bases not matched to a gene. The CDR3 consists of 16 residues. Germline CDR1 is MNHNY and CDR2 is SVGAGI (reference sequence). The CDR3 DNA reads TGTGCCAGCACCTCGGGAGGGGTACGGAGTTCCTACGAGCAGTACTTC. Its translation is CASTSGGVRSSYEQYF.

The CDR3 DNA follows: TGCAGCGTTGAAGGCGGGTGGCTAGCGGGAGAATCCCGGGTAGATACGCAGTATTTT. Its translation is CSVEGGWLAGESRVDTQYF. The chain uses TRBV29-1 and TRBJ2-3; TRBD2 matches 10 bases. Germline CDR1 reads SQVTM; CDR2 reads ANQGSEA. V was clipped by 1 base and J by 5 bases; unmatched bases: 18. The CDR3 spans 19 residues.

This clone was seen a few times. J is TRBJ2-1 and V is TRBV7-9; 8 bases align to TRBD1. CDR1 is SEHNR, CDR2 FQNEAQ, per germline (reference sequence). There are 14 residues in the CDR3. Unmatched junction bases numbered 4, after V lost 1 base and J lost 8 bases. The DNA of the CDR3 is TGTGCCAGCAGCTTAGGGGACAGGTTCGATGAGCAGTTCTTC. It codes for CASSLGDRFDEQFF.